This T cell receptor beta chain appears in the sequencing data of a study of OX40 agonist ivuxolimab in advanced cancers. Whole-study context: Patients enrolled in dose escalation were diagnosed with hepatocellular carcinoma, melanoma, renal cell or head and neck cancer. Earlier treatment with anti-PD-1, anti-PD-L1 or anti-CTLA-4 was permitted, and 30% to 40% had received some. Broader study findings: Among the lowest peripheral clonal expansion occurred in 0.1-3.0 mg/kg partial responders. Researchers report that CD8+ T cells had, on average, more expanded clones than CD4+.

There are 15 residues in the CDR3. The V end was cut by 2 bases, the J end by 1 base, with 8 bases between. Germline V gene data show CDR1 as SNHLY and CDR2 as FYNNEI. A remark on this clone: Antigen unknown.

Clones were read by immunoSEQ multiplex PCR, and TCRdb kept only the in-frame ones, dropping some. The profile shows 42,000 or so clones, approximately 80% of them singletons. The specimen was CD4+ or CD8+ T cells sorted from blood, collected in a trial of the OX40 agonist ivuxolimab. The chain recombines TRBV2 with TRBJ2-2; TRBD2 might be the D (5 bases). The sequence came from an adult with an advanced solid tumor such as melanoma, head and neck, liver or kidney cancer. CDR3 bases: TGTGCCAGCAGTGAACCTCGGGGGAACACCGGGGAGCTGTTTTTT. It specifies CASSEPRGNTGELFF.